The rows below give T cell receptor beta chains drawn from one sample of a study of cytomegalovirus exposure and HLA in healthy donors. Assay: immunoSEQ multiplex PCR; the TCRdb copy retains only in-frame clones and omits some. The sample features 130,000 to 150,000 clones, with 0.9% to 1% in its top ten. Sequencing was carried out using PBMCs. The source is a male donor in good health and CMV-seronegative. The CDR3 runs from the conserved cysteine through the conserved F or W. A D gene is named only where the DNA matches it firmly.

j_call v_call d_call cdr3_length cdr3_nt cdr3_aa
TRBJ1-1 TRBV4-1 TRBD1 16 TGCGCCAGCAGCCAAGATAGAGGACAGGCGAACACTGAAGCTTTCTTT CASSQDRGQANTEAFF
TRBJ2-1 TRBV5-6 TRBD1 15 TGTGCCAGCAGCTTGGTTCAGGACAGGGTCAATGAGCAGTTCTTC CASSLVQDRVNEQFF
TRBJ1-4 TRBV7-8 . 13 TGTGCCAGCACTGCGGGGGGCAATGAAAAACTGTTTTTT CASTAGGNEKLFF
TRBJ2-4 TRBV28 . 17 TGTGCCAGCAGGGACACCGAAGGAATAATAGCCAAAAACATTCAGTACTTC CASRDTEGIIAKNIQYF
TRBJ2-5 TRBV11-1 TRBD2 15 TGTGCCAGCAGCTTAAGCACTAGCGGGGCGGAGACCCAGTACTTC CASSLSTSGAETQYF
TRBJ1-2 TRBV5-1 TRBD1 14 TGCGCCAGCACTGGACAGGGCCACGACTATGGCTACACCTTC CASTGQGHDYGYTF
TRBJ1-2 TRBV7-8 . 14 TGTGCCAGCAGCTTAGTCCCCTTTAACTATGGCTACACCTTC CASSLVPFNYGYTF
TRBJ2-1 TRBV6-1 . 13 TGTGCCAGCAGTGCCATACGGGGGAATGAGCAGTTCTTC CASSAIRGNEQFF
TRBJ2-1 TRBV29-1 TRBD2 13 TGCAGCGTTGTAGGGAGGGGATACAATGAGCAGTTCTTC CSVVGRGYNEQFF
TRBJ2-5 TRBV4-2 TRBD2 14 TGTGCCAGCAGCCTCGAGGCGGGGGAAGAGACCCAGTACTTC CASSLEAGEETQYF
TRBJ1-4 TRBV5-1 . 14 TGCGCCAGCAGCCTACAGGGAGATCGGGAAAAACTGTTTTTT CASSLQGDREKLFF
TRBJ2-7 TRBV7-3 . 13 TGTGCCAGCAGCAACCGGGACACGGGGGAGCAGTACTTC CASSNRDTGEQYF
TRBJ2-2 TRBV29-1 . 15 TGCAGCGTTGAAGATGGCGTGACAGTTCCCGGGGAGCTGTTTTTT CSVEDGVTVPGELFF
TRBJ1-5 TRBV18 . 16 TGTGCCAGCTCACCACTACCAGGGGCCCACAATCAGCCCCAGCATTTT CASSPLPGAHNQPQHF
TRBJ1-1 TRBV6-5 . 13 TGTGCCAGCAGCCCCCCACTTCGTTCTGAAGCTTTCTTT CASSPPLRSEAFF
TRBJ2-3 TRBV5-1 . 14 TGCGCCAGCAGCTGGATCGGGGGTGGAGATACGCAGTATTTT CASSWIGGGDTQYF
TRBJ2-3 TRBV9 . 16 TGTGCCAGCAGCGTAGGTAGCGGCCTAGTTGCAGATACGCAGTATTTT CASSVGSGLVADTQYF
TRBJ2-3 TRBV5-4 . 19 TGTGCCAGCAGCCGCCCCAGCGGAGGGGGGGTGACGGGGGCAGATACGCAGTATTTT CASSRPSGGGVTGADTQYF
TRBJ2-7 TRBV5-6 TRBD1 14 TGTGCCAGCAGCCTAGGGACAGGTAACTACGAGCAGTACTTC CASSLGTGNYEQYF
TRBJ2-7 TRBV6-5 . 16 TGTGCCAGCAGTTATGCACCGGCTAGCGCCTCCTACGAGCAGTACTTC CASSYAPASASYEQYF
TRBJ1-4 TRBV7-8 TRBD1 15 TGTGCCAGCAGCTCAGGACAGGGGACTAATGAAAAACTGTTTTTT CASSSGQGTNEKLFF
TRBJ1-2 TRBV29-1 TRBD1 14 TGCAGCGTTGAAGATCGGGACAGGGGGTATGGCTACACCTTC CSVEDRDRGYGYTF
TRBJ1-1 TRBV30 . 15 TGTGCCTGGACGGCCAGGGGCGGTTCGAACACTGAAGCTTTCTTT CAWTARGGSNTEAFF
TRBJ2-2 TRBV7-2 TRBD1 14 TGTGCCAGCAGCCTAACGACAGGGGCTATGGAGCTGTTTTTT CASSLTTGAMELFF
TRBJ2-5 TRBV28 . 13 TGTGCCAGCAGTCCGGACAGCCACAGGGAGCAGTACTTC CASSPDSHREQYF
TRBJ2-2 TRBV5-6 . 15 TGTGCCAGCAGCTTTGTAGCGTCGAACACCGGGGAGCTGTTTTTT CASSFVASNTGELFF
TRBJ1-3 TRBV7-9 TRBD1 16 TGTGCCAGCAGCTTAGGGACAGGGGGCTCTGGAAACACCATATATTTT CASSLGTGGSGNTIYF
TRBJ1-4 TRBV30 TRBD1 14 TGTGCCTGGAGTGTGGGACAGCACAATGAAAAACTGTTTTTT CAWSVGQHNEKLFF
TRBJ2-3 TRBV13 . 15 TGTGCCAGCAGCTCGGACAAGCTAAGCACAGATACGCAGTATTTT CASSSDKLSTDTQYF
TRBJ2-1 TRBV5-1 . 15 TGCGCCAGCAGCTTGGGTGGCGGGAACAACAATGAGCAGTTCTTC CASSLGGGNNNEQFF
TRBJ1-2 TRBV30 . 13 TGTGCCTGGAGTGTTCGGGGAGACGGTGGCTACACCTTC CAWSVRGDGGYTF
TRBJ2-1 TRBV27 TRBD2 18 TGTGCCAGCAGTTTAAACCCCCCTACTAGCGTGACCTACAATGAGCAGTTCTTC CASSLNPPTSVTYNEQFF
TRBJ1-2 TRBV7-3 TRBD1 12 TGTGCCAGCAGTCCAGGGGGTTATGGCTACACCTTC CASSPGGYGYTF
TRBJ2-1 TRBV18 . 16 TGTGCCAGCTCACCACCGTCGACAGGGAGGTTGGGTGAGCAGTTCTTC CASSPPSTGRLGEQFF
TRBJ1-2 TRBV29-1 TRBD1 12 TGCAGCGTTAAACAGGGGATCTATGGCTACACCTTC CSVKQGIYGYTF
TRBJ2-6 TRBV5-6 . 18 TGTGCCAGCAGCTTGGTGCTACAGGCCCTCTCTGGGGCCAACGTCCTGACTTTC CASSLVLQALSGANVLTF
TRBJ2-3 TRBV7-3 TRBD2 16 TGTGCCAGCAGCCTTAATCCAGCGGGGGGGCATGATACGCAGTATTTT CASSLNPAGGHDTQYF
TRBJ2-7 TRBV30 . 13 TGTGCCTGGAACAACCGAAACCCCTACGAGCAGTACTTC CAWNNRNPYEQYF
TRBJ2-3 TRBV29-1 . 13 TGCAGCGCTGCTCAGGTTAGCACAGATACGCAGTATTTT CSAAQVSTDTQYF
TRBJ2-1 TRBV5-4 . 16 TGTGCCAGCAGCAATAGACAGGCCAGCTCCTACAATGAGCAGTTCTTC CASSNRQASSYNEQFF
TRBJ2-2 TRBV29-1 . 13 TGCAGCGTTGATCGGGGGAACACCGGGGAGCTGTTTTTT CSVDRGNTGELFF
TRBJ1-4 TRBV11-2 . 14 TGTGCCAGCAGCCAAGTAGAGTCCGGTGAAAAACTGTTTTTT CASSQVESGEKLFF
TRBJ2-7 TRBV30 . 12 TGTGCCTGGAGTGCCCCCCTCTACGAGCAGTACTTC CAWSAPLYEQYF
TRBJ1-1 TRBV4-3 TRBD1 14 TGCGCCAGCAGCCAGGGACAGTGGAACACTGAAGCTTTCTTT CASSQGQWNTEAFF
TRBJ2-5 TRBV29-1 . 13 TGCAGCGTTAAGGGGGACCCTGTCGAGACCCAGTACTTC CSVKGDPVETQYF
TRBJ1-6 TRBV10-2 . 11 TGCGCCAGCAGTGAGTCTAAACCCCTCCACTTT CASSESKPLHF
TRBJ1-5 TRBV5-1 TRBD1 14 TGCGCCAGCTGTCTGGCAGGGGGAGAGCAGCCCCAGCATTTT CASCLAGGEQPQHF
TRBJ2-5 TRBV6-5 TRBD1 15 TGTGCCAGCAGTCCGGAGTGGACAGGCTGGCAGACCCAGTACTTC CASSPEWTGWQTQYF